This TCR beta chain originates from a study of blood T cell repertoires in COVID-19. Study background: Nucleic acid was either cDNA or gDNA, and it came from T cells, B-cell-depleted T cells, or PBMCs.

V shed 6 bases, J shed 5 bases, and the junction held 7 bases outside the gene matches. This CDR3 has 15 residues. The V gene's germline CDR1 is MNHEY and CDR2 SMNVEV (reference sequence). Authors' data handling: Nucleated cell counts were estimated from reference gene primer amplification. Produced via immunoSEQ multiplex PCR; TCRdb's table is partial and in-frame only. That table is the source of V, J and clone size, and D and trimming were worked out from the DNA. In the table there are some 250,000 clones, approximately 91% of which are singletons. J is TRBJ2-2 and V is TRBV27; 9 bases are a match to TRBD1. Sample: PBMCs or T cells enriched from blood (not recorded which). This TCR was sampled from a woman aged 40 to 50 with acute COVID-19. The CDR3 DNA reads TGTGCCAGCAGACCAGGGACAGGGAGGACCGGGGAGCTGTTTTTT. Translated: CASRPGTGRTGELFF.